The clone carrying this T cell receptor (beta chain) has only a few counts. The antigen remains unidentified. The source of the sample is a study of radiotherapy plus CTLA-4 blockade in lung cancer. General observations from the study: Increased serum interferon-beta after radiation also reportedly predicted response strongly.

TCRdb's copy holds only in-frame clones and misses some; the assay was immunoSEQ multiplex PCR. The sample holds fewer than 95,000 clones, about 80% seen once. V trimming: 4 bases; J trimming: 5 bases; junction bases outside the gene matches: 5. The germline CDR1 and CDR2 sequences are WSHSY and SAAADI. This CDR3 has 16 amino acids. The sequences come from peripheral blood, collected from a patient treated with radiotherapy plus ipilimumab. The gene calls are TRBV10-2 and TRBJ2-2, with 12 nucleotides matching TRBD2. This clonotype was obtained from a human donor with non-small cell lung cancer who had stable disease on radiotherapy plus ipilimumab. The DNA of the CDR3 is TGCGCCAGCAGTGTTACTAGCGGGGGGCCAACCGGGGAGCTGTTTTTT. It is translated as CASSVTSGGPTGELFF.